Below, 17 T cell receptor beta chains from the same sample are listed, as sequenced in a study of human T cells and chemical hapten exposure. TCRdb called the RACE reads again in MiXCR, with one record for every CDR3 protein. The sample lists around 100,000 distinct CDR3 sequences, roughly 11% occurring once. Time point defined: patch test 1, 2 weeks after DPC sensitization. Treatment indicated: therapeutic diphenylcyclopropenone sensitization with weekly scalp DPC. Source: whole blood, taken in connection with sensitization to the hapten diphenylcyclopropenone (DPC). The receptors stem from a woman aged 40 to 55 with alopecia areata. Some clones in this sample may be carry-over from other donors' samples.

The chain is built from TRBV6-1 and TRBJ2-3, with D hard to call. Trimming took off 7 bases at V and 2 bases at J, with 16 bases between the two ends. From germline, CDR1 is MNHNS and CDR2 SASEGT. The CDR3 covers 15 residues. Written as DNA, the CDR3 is TGTGCCAGCAATCCGGACGAGCGCCTCACAGATACGCAGTATTTT. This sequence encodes CASNPDERLTDTQYF.

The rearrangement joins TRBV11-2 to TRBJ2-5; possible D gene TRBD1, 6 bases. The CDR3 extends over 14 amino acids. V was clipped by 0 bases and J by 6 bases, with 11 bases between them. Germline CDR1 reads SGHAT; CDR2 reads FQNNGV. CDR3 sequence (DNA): TGTGCCAGCAGCTTAGATTCAGGGGCCCAGACCCAGTACTTC. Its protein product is CASSLDSGAQTQYF.

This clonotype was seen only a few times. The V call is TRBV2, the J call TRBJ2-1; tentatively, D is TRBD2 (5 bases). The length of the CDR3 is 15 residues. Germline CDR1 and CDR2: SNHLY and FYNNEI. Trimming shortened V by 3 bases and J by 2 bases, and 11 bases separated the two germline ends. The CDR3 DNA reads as TGTGCCAGCAGTGATTTTCTAGCTACCTACAATGAGCAGTTCTTC. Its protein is CASSDFLATYNEQFF.

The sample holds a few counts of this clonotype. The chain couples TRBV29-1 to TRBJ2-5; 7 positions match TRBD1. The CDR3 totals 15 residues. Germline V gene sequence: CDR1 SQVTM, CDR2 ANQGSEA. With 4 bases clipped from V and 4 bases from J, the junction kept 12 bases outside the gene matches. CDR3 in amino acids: CSVGPTGNPVETQYF. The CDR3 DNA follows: TGCAGCGTTGGGCCGACAGGGAATCCTGTAGAGACCCAGTACTTC.

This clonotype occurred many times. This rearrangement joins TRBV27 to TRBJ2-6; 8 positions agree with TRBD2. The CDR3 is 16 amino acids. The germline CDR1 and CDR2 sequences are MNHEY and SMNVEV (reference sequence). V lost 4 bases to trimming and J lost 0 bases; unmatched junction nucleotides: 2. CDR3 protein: CASSSAGASGANVLTF. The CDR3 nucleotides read TGTGCCAGCAGTTCAGCGGGGGCCTCTGGGGCCAACGTCCTGACTTTC.

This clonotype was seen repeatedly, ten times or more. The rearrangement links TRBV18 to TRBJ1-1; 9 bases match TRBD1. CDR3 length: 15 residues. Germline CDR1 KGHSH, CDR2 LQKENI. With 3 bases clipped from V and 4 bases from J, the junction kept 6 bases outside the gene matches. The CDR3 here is CASSPKADRGTEAFF. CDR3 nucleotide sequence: TGTGCCAGCTCACCGAAAGCGGACAGGGGCACTGAAGCTTTCTTT.

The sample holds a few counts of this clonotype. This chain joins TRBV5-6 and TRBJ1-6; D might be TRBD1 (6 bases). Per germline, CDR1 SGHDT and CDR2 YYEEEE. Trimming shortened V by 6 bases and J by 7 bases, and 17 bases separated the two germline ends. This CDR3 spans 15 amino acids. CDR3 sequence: CASTRTALSNSPLHF. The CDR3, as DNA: TGTGCCAGCACCCGGACAGCCCTATCGAATTCACCCCTCCACTTT.

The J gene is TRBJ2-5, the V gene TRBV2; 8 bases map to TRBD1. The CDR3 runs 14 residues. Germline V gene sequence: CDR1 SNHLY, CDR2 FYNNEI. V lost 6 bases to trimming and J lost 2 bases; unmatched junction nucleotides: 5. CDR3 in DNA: TGTGCCAGCAGGAGGGGGACAGGACAAGAGACCCAGTACTTC. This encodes CASRRGTGQETQYF.

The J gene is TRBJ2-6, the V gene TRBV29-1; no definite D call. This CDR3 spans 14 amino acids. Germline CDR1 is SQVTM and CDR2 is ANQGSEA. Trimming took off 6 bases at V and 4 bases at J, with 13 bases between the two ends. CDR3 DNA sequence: TGCAGCGTCGATACTCTAGGGGGGGCCAACGTCCTGACTTTC. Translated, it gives CSVDTLGGANVLTF. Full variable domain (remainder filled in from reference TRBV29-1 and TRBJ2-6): SAVISQKPSRDICQRGTSLTIQCQVDSQVTMMFWYRQQPGQSLTLIATANQGSEATYESGFVIDKFPISRPNLTFSTLTVSNMSPEDSSIYLCSVDTLGGANVLTFGAGSRLTVL.

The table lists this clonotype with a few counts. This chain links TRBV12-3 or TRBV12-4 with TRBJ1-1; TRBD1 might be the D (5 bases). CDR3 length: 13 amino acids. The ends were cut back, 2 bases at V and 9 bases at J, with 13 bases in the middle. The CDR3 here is CASSLSGLDQAFF. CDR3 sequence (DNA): TGTGCCAGCAGTTTATCAGGGCTGGATCAAGCTTTCTTT.

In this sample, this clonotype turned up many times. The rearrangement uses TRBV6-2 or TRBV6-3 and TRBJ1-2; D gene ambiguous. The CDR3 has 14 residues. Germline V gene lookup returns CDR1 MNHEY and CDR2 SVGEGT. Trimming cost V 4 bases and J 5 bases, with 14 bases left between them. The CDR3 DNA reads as TGTGCCAGCAGTTCAATTGAGGGAGTATATGGCTACACCTTC. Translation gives CASSSIEGVYGYTF.

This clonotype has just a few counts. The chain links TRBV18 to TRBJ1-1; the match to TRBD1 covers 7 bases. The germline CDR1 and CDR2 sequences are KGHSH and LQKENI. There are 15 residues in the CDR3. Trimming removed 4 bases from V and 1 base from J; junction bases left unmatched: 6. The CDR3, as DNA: TGTGCCAGCTCACGACAGGGACACCCGAACACTGAAGCTTTCTTT. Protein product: CASSRQGHPNTEAFF.

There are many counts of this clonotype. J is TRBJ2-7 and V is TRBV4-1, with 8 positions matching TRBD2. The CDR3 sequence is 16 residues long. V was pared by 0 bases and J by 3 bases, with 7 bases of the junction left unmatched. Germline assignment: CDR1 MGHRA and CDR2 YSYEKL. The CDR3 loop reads CASSQDEVAGHYEQYF. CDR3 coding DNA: TGCGCCAGCAGCCAAGATGAGGTAGCGGGGCACTACGAGCAGTACTTC.

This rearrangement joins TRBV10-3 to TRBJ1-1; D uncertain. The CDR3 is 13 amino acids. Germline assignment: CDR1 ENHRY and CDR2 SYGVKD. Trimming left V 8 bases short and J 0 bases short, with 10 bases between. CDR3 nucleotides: TGTGCCATCGACGCAGGCATGAACACTGAAGCTTTCTTT. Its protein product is CAIDAGMNTEAFF.

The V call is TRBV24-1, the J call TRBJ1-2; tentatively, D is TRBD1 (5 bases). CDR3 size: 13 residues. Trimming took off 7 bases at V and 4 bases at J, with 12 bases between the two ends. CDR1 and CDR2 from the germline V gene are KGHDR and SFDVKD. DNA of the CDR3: TGTGCCACCAGCCGAGGGCAGGGCTATGGCTACACCTTC. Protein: CATSRGQGYGYTF.

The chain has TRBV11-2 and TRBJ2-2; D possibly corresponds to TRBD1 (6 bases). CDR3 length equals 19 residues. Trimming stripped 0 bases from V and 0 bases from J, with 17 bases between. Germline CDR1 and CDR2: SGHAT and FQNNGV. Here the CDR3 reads CASSLDRKDRYPNTGELFF. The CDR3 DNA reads TGTGCCAGCAGCTTAGATCGGAAGGACAGATATCCGAACACCGGGGAGCTGTTTTTT.

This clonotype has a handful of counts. The CDR3 DNA reads TGCAGCGTCGAAAGCGGCTACGAGCAGTACTTC. Translating gives CSVESGYEQYF. The chain is built from TRBV29-1 and TRBJ2-7; D may be TRBD2 (5 bases). Per the germline V gene, CDR1 is SQVTM and CDR2 is ANQGSEA. This CDR3 comprises 11 residues. The ends were cut back, 6 bases at V and 3 bases at J, with 9 bases in the middle.